A selection of T cell receptor beta chains follows, all from one sample in a study of regulatory T cells in long-lasting Graves disease. TCRdb independently ran MiXCR on the multiplex PCR reads; one entry per CDR3 protein. The data hold about 540,000 distinct CDR3 sequences, with approximately 13% observed a single time. The same data also contributed to another study, on T cells in Graves' hyperthyroidism and ophthalmopathy.

Source: peripheral blood mononuclear cells (PBMCs), taken at new diagnosis, from a patient treated with antithyroid drugs. These receptors originate from a man aged 30 to 39 with Graves disease. The CDR3 runs from the conserved cysteine through the conserved F or W. Each record gives: D gene, J gene, clone size, V gene, CDR3 protein, CDR3 DNA. The D gene is left open where the match is weak. The listing skips clone size in some rows; elsewhere it reads once, few, many or a size class.

>-|TRBJ1-1|many|TRBV2
CASLSMNTEAFF
TGTGCCAGCCTCAGCATGAACACTGAAGCTTTCTTT
>-|TRBJ2-5|-|TRBV18
CASSPQGPRKEETQYF
TGTGCCAGCTCCCCCCAGGGGCCCCGAAAGGAAGAGACCCAGTACTTC
>-|TRBJ1-1|many|TRBV5-1
CASSLVSGTTEAFF
TGCGCCAGCAGCTTGGTATCTGGGACCACTGAAGCTTTCTTT
>TRBD1|TRBJ2-6|many|TRBV2
CASSPHPGQAHSGANVLTF
TGTGCCAGCAGCCCCCACCCCGGACAGGCGCACTCTGGGGCCAACGTCCTGACTTTC
>TRBD2|TRBJ2-2|many|TRBV9
CASKTSGSNTGELFF
TGTGCCAGCAAAACTAGCGGGAGCAACACCGGGGAGCTGTTTTTT
>TRBD2|TRBJ2-2|-|TRBV5-1
CASKLAGGRRELFF
TGCGCCAGCAAGCTAGCGGGAGGAAGGAGGGAGCTGTTTTTT
>-|TRBJ2-7|many|TRBV7-2
CASSLGYLAYEQYF
TGTGCCAGCAGCTTGGGGTACTTAGCCTACGAGCAGTACTTC
>-|TRBJ2-2|many|TRBV20-1
CSADRSGMGTGELFF
TGCAGTGCGGATCGCTCCGGGATGGGGACCGGGGAGCTGTTTTTT
>-|TRBJ2-6|-|TRBV27
CASSYSGHPGANVLTF
TGTGCCAGCAGTTATTCGGGACACCCCGGGGCCAACGTCCTGACTTTC
>-|TRBJ2-1|many|TRBV27
CASSPDGGGNEQFF
TGTGCCAGCAGTCCCGATGGAGGGGGCAATGAGCAGTTCTTC